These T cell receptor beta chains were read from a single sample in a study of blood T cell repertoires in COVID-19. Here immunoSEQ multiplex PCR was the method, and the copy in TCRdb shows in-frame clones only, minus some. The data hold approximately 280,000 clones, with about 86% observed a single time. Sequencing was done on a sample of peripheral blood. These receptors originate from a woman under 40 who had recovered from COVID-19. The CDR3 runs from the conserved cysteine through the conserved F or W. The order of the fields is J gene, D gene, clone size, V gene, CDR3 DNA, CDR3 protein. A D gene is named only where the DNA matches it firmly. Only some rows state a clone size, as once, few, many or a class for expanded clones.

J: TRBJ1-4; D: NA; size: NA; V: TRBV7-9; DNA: TGTGCCAGCAGCCTTCCCTCAAGAGCCGAAAAACTGTTTTTT; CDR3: CASSLPSRAEKLFF
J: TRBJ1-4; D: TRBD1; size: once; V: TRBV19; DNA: TGTGCCAGTAGTGGCGACAGGGTAGGGAATGAAAAACTGTTTTTT; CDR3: CASSGDRVGNEKLFF
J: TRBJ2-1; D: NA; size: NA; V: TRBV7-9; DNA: TGTGCCAGCAGCTTTTTATTCAGGTCCTACAATGAGCAGTTCTTC; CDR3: CASSFLFRSYNEQFF
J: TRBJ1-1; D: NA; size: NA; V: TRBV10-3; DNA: TGTGCCACCCACGACGACAGGACGGGGAACACTGAAGCTTTCTTT; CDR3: CATHDDRTGNTEAFF
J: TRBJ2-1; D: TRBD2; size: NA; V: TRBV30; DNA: TGTGCCTGGAGTACAACTAGCGGGGGGGCAAATGAGCAGTTCTTC; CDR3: CAWSTTSGGANEQFF
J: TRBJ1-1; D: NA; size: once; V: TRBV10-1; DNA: TGCGCCAGCAGTGGCACAGGTTTGAACACTGAAGCTTTCTTT; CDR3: CASSGTGLNTEAFF
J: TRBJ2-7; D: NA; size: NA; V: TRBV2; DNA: TGTGCCAGCAGACAGGACTCCTACGAGCAGTACTTC; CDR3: CASRQDSYEQYF
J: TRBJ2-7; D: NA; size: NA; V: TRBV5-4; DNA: TGTGCCAGCAGCTTGGGAGAATCCTACGAGCAGTACTTC; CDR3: CASSLGESYEQYF
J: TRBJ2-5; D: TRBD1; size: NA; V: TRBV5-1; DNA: TGCGCCAGGAGCTTGGCGCTACAGGGGGTACAAGAGACCCAGTACTTC; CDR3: CARSLALQGVQETQYF
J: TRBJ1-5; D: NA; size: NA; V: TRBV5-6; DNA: TGTGCCAGCAGCTTTGGTCAGGGGAATCAGTCCCAGCATTTT; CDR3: CASSFGQGNQSQHF
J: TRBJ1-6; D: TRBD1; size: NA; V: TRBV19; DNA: TGTGCCACCGGATTGCAGGGGGCCGTTTCACCCCTCCACTTT; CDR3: CATGLQGAVSPLHF
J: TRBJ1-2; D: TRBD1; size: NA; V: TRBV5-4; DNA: TGTGCCAGCAGCGACAGGGTTGAGGATGGCTACACCTTC; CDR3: CASSDRVEDGYTF
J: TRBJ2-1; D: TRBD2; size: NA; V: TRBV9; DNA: TGTGCCAGCAGCGCCGGGGGACTAGCGGGAGTCGGGTCCTACAATGAGCAGTTCTTC; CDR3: CASSAGGLAGVGSYNEQFF
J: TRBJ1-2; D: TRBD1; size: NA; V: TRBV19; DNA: TGTGCCAGTAGTATAGGGACAGGCCCGAACTATGGCTACACCTTC; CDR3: CASSIGTGPNYGYTF
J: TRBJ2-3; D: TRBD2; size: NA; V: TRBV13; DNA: TGTGCCAGCAGCATTGCTAGCGGGGAGAGCACAGATACGCAGTATTTT; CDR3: CASSIASGESTDTQYF
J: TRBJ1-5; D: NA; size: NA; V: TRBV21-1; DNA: TGTGCCAGCAGCAAAAGTCCAGGGGAAGGGCTCGTGGAACAGCCCCAGCATTTT; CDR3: CASSKSPGEGLVEQPQHF